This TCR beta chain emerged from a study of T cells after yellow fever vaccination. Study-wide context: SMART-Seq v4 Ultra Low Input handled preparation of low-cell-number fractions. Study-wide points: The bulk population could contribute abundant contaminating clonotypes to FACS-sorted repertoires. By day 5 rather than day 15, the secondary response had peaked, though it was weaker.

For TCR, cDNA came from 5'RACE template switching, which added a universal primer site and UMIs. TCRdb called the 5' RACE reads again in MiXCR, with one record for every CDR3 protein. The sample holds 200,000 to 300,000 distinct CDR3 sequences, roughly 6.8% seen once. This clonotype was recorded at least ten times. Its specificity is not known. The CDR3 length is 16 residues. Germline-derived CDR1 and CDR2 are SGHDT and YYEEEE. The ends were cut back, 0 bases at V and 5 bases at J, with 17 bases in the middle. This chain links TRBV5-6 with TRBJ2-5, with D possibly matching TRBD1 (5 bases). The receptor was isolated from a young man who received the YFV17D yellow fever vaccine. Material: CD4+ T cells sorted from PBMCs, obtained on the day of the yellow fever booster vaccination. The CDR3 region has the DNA TGTGCCAGCAGCTTGGAGTGGTCTGGGGCCGGGGAGACCCAGTACTTC. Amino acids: CASSLEWSGAGETQYF. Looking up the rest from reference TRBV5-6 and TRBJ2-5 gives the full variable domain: DAGVTQSPTHLIKTRGQQVTLRCSPKSGHDTVSWYQQALGQGPQFIFQYYEEEERQRGNFPDRFSGHQFPNYSSELNVNALLLGDSALYLCASSLEWSGAGETQYFGPGTRLLVL.